This T cell receptor beta chain was identified during a study of shared clonotypes between healthy human individuals. Trimming left V 4 bases short and J 9 bases short, with 18 bases between. This CDR3 has 14 amino acids. The germline CDR1 and CDR2 sequences are PRHDT and FYEKMQ (reference sequence). TCRdb's copy holds only in-frame clones and misses some; the assay was immunoSEQ multiplex PCR. The sample consists of some 500,000 clones, 90% to 96% of them appearing once. The sequence came from a woman aged 25-40 years in good health. The chain joins TRBV13 to TRBJ2-5, with D possibly being TRBD2 (5 bases). The sequenced sample consisted of naive CD4+ T cells sorted from blood. Subset here: CD45RA+ positively selected. DNA for the CDR3: TGTGCCAGCAGCTCGCCCGCCCCCGGGGATCCCCAGTACTTC. Translating it yields CASSSPAPGDPQYF.